These 13 T cell receptor beta chains originate from one sample sequenced in a study of T cell repertoires in cytomegalovirus infection. Each CDR3 protein is one row after TCRdb ran MiXCR on the reads. This table holds 250,000 to 300,000 distinct CDR3 sequences, roughly 25% found once. Sequencing used PBMCs. Receptors originate from a human donor in good health (CMV status not recorded). Some clones in this sample may be carry-over from other donors' samples.

CDR3 in amino acids: CASGKTNRGLYNEQFF. In DNA, the CDR3 is TGCGCCAGCGGCAAGACAAACAGGGGGCTTTACAATGAGCAGTTCTTC. V is TRBV10-2 and J is TRBJ2-1; TRBD1 agrees at 9 bases. The CDR3 runs 16 residues. Germline trimming cut 8 bases from V and 4 bases from J; bases unmatched to any gene: 12. Per germline, CDR1 WSHSY and CDR2 SAAADI.

This clonotype came up many times. V and J are TRBV28 and TRBJ1-6, with a tentative D call TRBD1 (5 bases). This CDR3 contains 14 residues. Trimming left V 5 bases short and J 2 bases short, with 7 bases between. The germline gives CDR1 MDHEN, CDR2 SYDVKM. The CDR3 DNA is TGTGCCAGCAGTACAGGTCCCTATAATTCACCCCTCCACTTT. The encoded protein is CASSTGPYNSPLHF.

Concerning this clonotype: This may arise from a read error, as a much more abundant clone is one base away. The chain has TRBV7-9 and TRBJ2-4; the D call may be TRBD1 or TRBD2 (5 bases each). The CDR3 totals 14 residues. Trimming shortened V by 8 bases and J by 1 base, and 12 bases separated the two germline ends. Germline V gene lookup returns CDR1 SEHNR and CDR2 FQNEAQ (reference sequence). CDR3 residues: CASGSRDAKNIQYF. CDR3 nucleotides: TGTGCCAGCGGCTCTCGGGACGCCAAAAACATTCAGTACTTC.

In its sample, this clonotype was seen many times. The CDR3 DNA sequence: TGTGCCAGCAGCTTAGTGCGGGGCAATGAGCAGTTCTTC. Translation: CASSLVRGNEQFF. The chain links TRBV7-2 to TRBJ2-1; D is possibly TRBD2 (6 bases). Germline V gene lookup returns CDR1 SGHTA and CDR2 FQGNSA. Trimming left V 1 base short and J 6 bases short, with 7 bases between. The CDR3 contains 13 residues.

The chain combines TRBV28 with TRBJ1-2; D might be TRBD1 (6 bases). The CDR3 has 12 residues. Germline CDR1 reads MDHEN; CDR2 reads SYDVKM. Between the trimmed V and J ends, which lost 5 bases and 4 bases, there was a span of 8 bases. The CDR3 DNA reads as TGTGCCAGCAGTAAAGGGGGCTATGGCTACACCTTC. It yields the protein CASSKGGYGYTF.

This clonotype was detected a few times. CDR3 DNA: TGTGCCAGCAGCCTGACCCTAGGTTCTAGCACAGATACGCAGTATTTT. Its protein is CASSLTLGSSTDTQYF. The chain employs TRBV11-2 and TRBJ2-3; D is unresolved. CDR1 SGHAT and CDR2 FQNNGV come from the germline V gene. V gave up 5 bases and J gave up 0 bases, with 15 bases separating them. The CDR3 runs to 16 residues.

This chain uses TRBV18 with TRBJ1-4; D is unresolved. In germline, CDR1 is KGHSH, CDR2 LQKENI. V was clipped by 3 bases and J by 7 bases, with 9 bases between them. The CDR3 is made up of 13 amino acids. CDR3 residues: CASSPLGSEKLFF. The DNA of the CDR3 is TGTGCCAGCTCACCCCTGGGGAGTGAAAAACTGTTTTTT.

This clonotype was detected many times. V and J are TRBV11-2 and TRBJ2-4, with TRBD2 matching over 12 bases. With 5 bases clipped from V and 0 bases from J, the junction kept 5 bases outside the gene matches. CDR1 and CDR2 from the germline V gene are SGHAT and FQNNGV. This CDR3 spans 17 amino acids. CDR3 DNA sequence: TGTGCCAGCAGCACGGGACTAGCGGGCCTAGCCAAAAACATTCAGTACTTC. Residues: CASSTGLAGLAKNIQYF.

This clonotype was observed a few times. The rearrangement links TRBV10-3 to TRBJ1-1, with D tentatively TRBD1 (6 bases). Germline V gene lookup returns CDR1 ENHRY and CDR2 SYGVKD. The CDR3 sequence is 13 residues long. With 6 bases removed from V and 7 bases from J, the gap between germline ends came to 15 bases. For the CDR3, the DNA is TGTGCCATCAGGGAACAGGGAGTTGATGAAGCTTTCTTT. This codes for CAIREQGVDEAFF.

The gene calls are TRBV7-2 and TRBJ2-1; TRBD2 is a possible D gene (5 bases). V lost 5 bases and J lost 5, with 16 bases in between. Germline V gene data show CDR1 as SGHTA and CDR2 as FQGNSA. The CDR3 length is 15 residues. CDR3 in amino acids: CASSPQGGSHNEQFF. Written as DNA, the CDR3 is TGTGCCAGCAGCCCCCAAGGTGGGAGTCACAATGAGCAGTTCTTC.

This sequence joins TRBV11-1 and TRBJ2-1, with a tentative D call TRBD1 (5 bases). From germline, CDR1 is SGHAT and CDR2 FQDESV (reference sequence). The V end lost 5 bases, the J end lost 3 bases, and 11 bases lay between the germline ends. CDR3 length: 14 amino acids. CDR3 sequence (DNA): TGTGCCAGCAGCCTTTACCAGGGCTACAATGAGCAGTTCTTC. Protein product: CASSLYQGYNEQFF.

This clonotype was counted once. V and J are TRBV20-1 and TRBJ1-2; D gene unclear. CDR1 DFQATT and CDR2 SNEGSKA come from the germline V gene (reference sequence). Trimming took off 5 bases at V and 4 bases at J, with 11 bases between the two ends. The CDR3 totals 12 residues. In DNA form, the CDR3 reads TGCAGTGCTGGGGAGGCCCTCTATGGCTACACCTTC. Protein: CSAGEALYGYTF.

The chain uses TRBV19 and TRBJ1-3; no clear D gene. The CDR3 is 18 residues long. CDR1 and CDR2 from the germline V gene are LNHDA and SQIVND (reference sequence). V lost 6 bases, J lost 0 bases, and 21 bases lay in between. The CDR3 loop reads CASSLFSPDASSGNTIYF. CDR3 coding DNA: TGTGCCAGTAGCTTATTCTCCCCCGACGCCAGCTCTGGAAACACCATATATTTT.